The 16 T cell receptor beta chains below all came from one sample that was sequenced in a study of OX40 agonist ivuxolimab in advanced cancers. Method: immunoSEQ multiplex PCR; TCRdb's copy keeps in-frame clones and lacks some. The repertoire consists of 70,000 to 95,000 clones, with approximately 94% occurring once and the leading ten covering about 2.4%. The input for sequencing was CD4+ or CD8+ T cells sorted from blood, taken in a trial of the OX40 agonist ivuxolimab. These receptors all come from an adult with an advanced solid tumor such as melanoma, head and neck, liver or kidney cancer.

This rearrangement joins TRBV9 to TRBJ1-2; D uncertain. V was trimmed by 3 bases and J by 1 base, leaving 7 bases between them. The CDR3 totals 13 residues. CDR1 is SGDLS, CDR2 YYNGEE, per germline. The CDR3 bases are TGTGCCAGCAGCGACGGACTTAACTATGGCTACACCTTC. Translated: CASSDGLNYGYTF.

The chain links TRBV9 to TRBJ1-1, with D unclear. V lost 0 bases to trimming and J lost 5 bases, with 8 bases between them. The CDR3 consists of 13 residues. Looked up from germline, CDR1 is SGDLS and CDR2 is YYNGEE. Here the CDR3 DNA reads TGTGCCAGCAGCGTAGGCGAGGTTACTGAAGCTTTCTTT. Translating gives CASSVGEVTEAFF.

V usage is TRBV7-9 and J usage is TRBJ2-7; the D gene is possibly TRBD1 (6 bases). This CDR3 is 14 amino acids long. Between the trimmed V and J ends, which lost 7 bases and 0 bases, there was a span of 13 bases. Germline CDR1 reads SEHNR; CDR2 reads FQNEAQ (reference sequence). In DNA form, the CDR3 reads TGTGCCAGCACGACCTCAGGGGACTCCTACGAGCAGTACTTC. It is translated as CASTTSGDSYEQYF.

The CDR3 loop reads CASSQDSVRDRGSGNTIYF. Here the CDR3 DNA reads TGCGCCAGCAGCCAAGATTCTGTCCGGGACAGGGGCTCTGGAAACACCATATATTTT. The chain employs TRBV4-1 and TRBJ1-3; TRBD1 matches 10 bases. The CDR3 spans 19 residues. The V and J ends lost 0 bases and 0 bases, in that order; junction bases with no gene match: 8. CDR1 and CDR2 from the germline V gene are MGHRA and YSYEKL.

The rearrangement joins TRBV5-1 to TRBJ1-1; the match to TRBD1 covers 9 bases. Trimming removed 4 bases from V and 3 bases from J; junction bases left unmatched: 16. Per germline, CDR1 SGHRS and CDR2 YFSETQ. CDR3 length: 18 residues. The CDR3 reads CASSGFTGGLTMDTEAFF. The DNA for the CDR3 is TGCGCCAGCAGCGGATTTACAGGGGGCCTAACCATGGACACTGAAGCTTTCTTT. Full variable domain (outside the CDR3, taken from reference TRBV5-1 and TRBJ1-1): KAGVTQTPRYLIKTRGQQVTLSCSPISGHRSVSWYQQTPGQGLQFLFEYFSETQRNKGNFPGRFSGRQFSNSRSEMNVSTLELGDSALYLCASSGFTGGLTMDTEAFFGQGTRLTVV.

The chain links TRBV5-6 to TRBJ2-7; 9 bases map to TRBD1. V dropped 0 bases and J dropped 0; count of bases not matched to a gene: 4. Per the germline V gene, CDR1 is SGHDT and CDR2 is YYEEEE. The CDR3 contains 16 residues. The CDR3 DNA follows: TGTGCCAGCAGCTTGGGGACAGGGGTACTCTCCTACGAGCAGTACTTC. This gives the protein CASSLGTGVLSYEQYF.

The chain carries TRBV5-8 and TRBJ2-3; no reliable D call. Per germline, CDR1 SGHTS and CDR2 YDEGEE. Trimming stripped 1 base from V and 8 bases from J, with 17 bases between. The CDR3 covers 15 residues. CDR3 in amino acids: CASSLSTSPLTTQYF. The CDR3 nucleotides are TGTGCCAGCAGCTTGTCGACTTCTCCCCTTACTACGCAGTATTTT.

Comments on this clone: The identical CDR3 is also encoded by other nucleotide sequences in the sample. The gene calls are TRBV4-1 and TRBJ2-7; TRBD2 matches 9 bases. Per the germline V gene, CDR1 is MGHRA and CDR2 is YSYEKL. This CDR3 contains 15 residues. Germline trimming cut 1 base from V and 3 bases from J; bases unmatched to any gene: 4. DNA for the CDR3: TGCGCCAGCAGCCAAGTAGTAGCGGGAGACTACGAGCAGTACTTC. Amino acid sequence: CASSQVVAGDYEQYF.

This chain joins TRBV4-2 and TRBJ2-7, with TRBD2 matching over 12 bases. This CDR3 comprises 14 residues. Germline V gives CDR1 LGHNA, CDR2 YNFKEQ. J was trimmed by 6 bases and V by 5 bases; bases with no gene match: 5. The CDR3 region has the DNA TGTGCCAGCAGCTCCACGACTAGCGGGAGCGAGCAGTACTTC. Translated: CASSSTTSGSEQYF.

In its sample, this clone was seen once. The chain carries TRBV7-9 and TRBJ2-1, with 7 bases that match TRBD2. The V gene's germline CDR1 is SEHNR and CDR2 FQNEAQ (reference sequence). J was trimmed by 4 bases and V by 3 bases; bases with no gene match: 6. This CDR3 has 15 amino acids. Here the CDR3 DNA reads TGTGCCAGCAGCTTCGGAGCGGGAAAATACAATGAGCAGTTCTTC. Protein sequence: CASSFGAGKYNEQFF.

The CDR3 is CASSSPGTSGILYNEQFF. The CDR3, as DNA: TGTGCCAGTTCTAGCCCCGGGACTAGCGGGATCCTATACAATGAGCAGTTCTTC. The chain uses TRBV19 and TRBJ2-1, with 13 nucleotides matching TRBD2. Trimming at V came to 8 bases and at J to 4 bases, leaving 14 bases not matched to a gene. The CDR3 is made up of 18 amino acids. Per germline, CDR1 LNHDA and CDR2 SQIVND (reference sequence). The entire variable domain, with the rest obtained from reference TRBV19 and TRBJ2-1, is as follows: DGGITQSPKYLFRKEGQNVTLSCEQNLNHDAMYWYRQDPGQGLRLIYYSQIVNDFQKGDIAEGYSVSREKKESFPLTVTSAQKNPTAFYLCASSSPGTSGILYNEQFFGPGTRLTVL.

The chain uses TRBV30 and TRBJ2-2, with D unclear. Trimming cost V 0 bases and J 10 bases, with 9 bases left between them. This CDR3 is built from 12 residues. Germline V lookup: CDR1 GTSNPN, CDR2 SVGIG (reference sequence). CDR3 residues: CAWSVSAAELFF. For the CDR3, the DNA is TGTGCCTGGAGTGTCAGCGCGGCGGAGCTGTTTTTT. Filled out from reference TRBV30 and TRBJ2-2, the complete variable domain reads SQTIHQWPATLVQPVGSPLSLECTVEGTSNPNLYWYRQAAGRGLQLLFYSVGIGQISSEVPQNLSASRPQDRQFILSSKKLLLSDSGFYLCAWSVSAAELFFGEGSRLTVL.

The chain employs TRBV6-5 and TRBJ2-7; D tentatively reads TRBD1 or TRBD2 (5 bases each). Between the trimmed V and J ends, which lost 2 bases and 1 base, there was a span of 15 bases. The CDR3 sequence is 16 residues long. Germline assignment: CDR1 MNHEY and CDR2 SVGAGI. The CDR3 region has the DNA TGTGCCAGCAGTTACCCGACGGGACCAGTGTCCTACGAGCAGTACTTC. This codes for CASSYPTGPVSYEQYF.

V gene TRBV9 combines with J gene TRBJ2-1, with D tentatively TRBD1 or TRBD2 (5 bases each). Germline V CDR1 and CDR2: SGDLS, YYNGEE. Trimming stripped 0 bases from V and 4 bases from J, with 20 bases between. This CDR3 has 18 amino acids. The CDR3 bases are TGTGCCAGCAGCGTAGCGAGAGGTCAGGGAGATCGGTACAATGAGCAGTTCTTC. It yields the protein CASSVARGQGDRYNEQFF.

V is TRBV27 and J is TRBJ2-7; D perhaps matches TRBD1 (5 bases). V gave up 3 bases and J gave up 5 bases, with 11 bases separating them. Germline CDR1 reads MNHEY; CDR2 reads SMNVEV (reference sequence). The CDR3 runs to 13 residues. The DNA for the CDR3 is TGTGCCAGCAGTTTTTTCTCAGGGAACGAGCAGTACTTC. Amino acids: CASSFFSGNEQYF.

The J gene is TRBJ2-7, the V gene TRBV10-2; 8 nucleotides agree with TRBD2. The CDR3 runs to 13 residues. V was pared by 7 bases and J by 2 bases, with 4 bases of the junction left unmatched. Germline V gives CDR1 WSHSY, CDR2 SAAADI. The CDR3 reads CASKAGEAYEQYF. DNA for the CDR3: TGCGCCAGCAAAGCGGGGGAAGCCTACGAGCAGTACTTC.